These 28 T cell receptor beta chains were all obtained from the same sample, sequenced in a study of blood T cell repertoires in COVID-19. TCRdb's copy holds only in-frame clones and misses some; the assay was immunoSEQ multiplex PCR. The sample carries about 270,000 clones, about 87% recorded once. The sequenced sample consisted of PBMCs or T cells enriched from blood (not recorded which). These receptors came from a woman aged 50 to 60 who had recovered from COVID-19.

The chain is built from TRBV30 and TRBJ2-5, with a tentative D call TRBD1 (6 bases). V lost 2 bases, J lost 5 bases, and 12 bases lay in between. The V gene's germline CDR1 is GTSNPN and CDR2 SVGIG (reference sequence). The CDR3 extends over 13 amino acids. CDR3 DNA sequence: TGTGCCTGGAGTCCTCAGGGGAGTGAGACCCAGTACTTC. It specifies CAWSPQGSETQYF.

This rearrangement joins TRBV5-1 to TRBJ2-7, with D perhaps matching TRBD1 (6 bases). The V gene's germline CDR1 is SGHRS and CDR2 YFSETQ. V dropped 4 bases and J dropped 3 bases, with 20 bases sitting between them. The CDR3 length is 16 residues. The CDR3: CASSGGNQGNYYEQYF. The DNA of the CDR3 is TGCGCCAGCAGCGGGGGCAACCAGGGAAACTACTACGAGCAGTACTTC.

The chain joins TRBV28 to TRBJ1-1; TRBD1 aligns across 8 bases. Losses at the gene ends were 6 bases for V and 7 bases for J; bases not matched to a gene: 16. Looked up from germline, CDR1 is MDHEN and CDR2 is SYDVKM. The CDR3 length is 16 residues. The DNA of the CDR3 is TGTGCCAGCAGCTCGCCCCAGACAGGGGTGCTAGGTGAAGCTTTCTTT. Its protein is CASSSPQTGVLGEAFF. The variable domain in full, with the rest retrieved from reference TRBV28 and TRBJ1-1, is DVKVTQSSRYLVKRTGEKVFLECVQDMDHENMFWYRQDPGLGLRLIYFSYDVKMKEKGDIPEGYSVSREKKERFSLILESASTNQTSMYLCASSSPQTGVLGEAFFGQGTRLTVV.

The table lists this clone with a count of one. The chain uses TRBV6-5 and TRBJ1-5; D unclear. The germline V gene has CDR1 MNHEY and CDR2 SVGAGI. The V end lost 8 bases, the J end lost 2 bases, and 10 bases lay between the germline ends. There are 13 residues in the CDR3. CDR3 nucleotide sequence: TGTGCCAGCGGCCTTAATGGCAATCAGCCCCAGCATTTT. Translated: CASGLNGNQPQHF.

The rearrangement joins TRBV12-3 or TRBV12-4 to TRBJ1-2; D uncertain. The CDR3 sequence is 13 residues long. Trimming left V 6 bases short and J 1 base short, with 9 bases between. This CDR3 is CASRPQDNYGYTF. CDR3 nucleotide sequence: TGTGCCAGCAGGCCTCAGGATAACTATGGCTACACCTTC.

The chain recombines TRBV29-1 with TRBJ2-5; 9 bases fit TRBD2. V lost 8 bases, J lost 2 bases, and 9 bases stayed unmatched. The CDR3 spans 14 residues. The germline CDR1 and CDR2 sequences are SQVTM and ANQGSEA. In nucleotides, the CDR3 is TGCAGCTCCTCGACTAGCGGAGTTCAAGAGACCCAGTACTTC. Amino acids: CSSSTSGVQETQYF. The full variable domain, completed using reference TRBV29-1 and TRBJ2-5, is SAVISQKPSRDICQRGTSLTIQCQVDSQVTMMFWYRQQPGQSLTLIATANQGSEATYESGFVIDKFPISRPNLTFSTLTVSNMSPEDSSIYLCSSSTSGVQETQYFGPGTRLLVL.

This chain connects TRBV12-3 or TRBV12-4 to TRBJ1-3, with unresolved D. The ends were cut back, 6 bases at V and 4 bases at J, with 7 bases in the middle. The length of the CDR3 is 12 residues. The CDR3 region is CASSSQGNTIYF. The CDR3 DNA sequence: TGTGCCAGCAGCTCACAGGGAAACACCATATATTTT.

There are a few counts of this clone. The chain has TRBV5-1 and TRBJ1-2; 8 positions agree with TRBD1. The CDR3 runs 14 residues. Germline-derived CDR1 and CDR2 are SGHRS and YFSETQ. Trimming cost V 4 bases and J 3 bases; bases outside gene matches: 5. The CDR3 DNA reads as TGCGCCAGCAGCACAGGACAGGGCGACTATGGCTACACCTTC. This translates into CASSTGQGDYGYTF.

The chain employs TRBV28 and TRBJ1-2; possible D gene TRBD1, 5 bases. The CDR3 sequence is 13 residues long. Germline V lookup: CDR1 MDHEN, CDR2 SYDVKM. Between the trimmed V and J ends, which lost 8 bases and 6 bases, there was a span of 16 bases. CDR3 in amino acids: CASATPGRDGYTF. The CDR3 DNA reads TGTGCCAGCGCAACTCCAGGGAGGGATGGCTACACCTTC.

The rearrangement links TRBV30 to TRBJ2-7; TRBD2 is a possible D gene (6 bases). CDR3 length: 12 residues. V lost 3 bases and J lost 4, with 10 bases in between. The germline V gene has CDR1 GTSNPN and CDR2 SVGIG (reference sequence). CDR3 nucleotide sequence: TGTGCCTGGAGCAGGACTACTTACGAGCAGTACTTC. Amino acid sequence: CAWSRTTYEQYF.

This clone appeared a single time. The chain combines TRBV21-1 with TRBJ2-7; no DNA check was done on the table's D call, TRBD1. TRBV21-1 is described as a pseudogene. This CDR3 has 14 amino acids. The CDR3 coding sequence is TGTGCCAGAGGGGTAAGGTCCTCGAGGTACGAGCAGTACTTC. Translation: CARGVRSSRYEQYF.

V gene TRBV6-5 combines with J gene TRBJ2-5; maybe TRBD1 (6 bases). This CDR3 region has 15 residues. The germline V gene has CDR1 MNHEY and CDR2 SVGAGI. Trimming left V 2 bases short and J 4 bases short, with 14 bases between. CDR3: CASSYDPGVGETQYF. Written as DNA, the CDR3 is TGTGCCAGCAGTTACGACCCAGGGGTTGGAGAGACCCAGTACTTC.

The chain is built from TRBV30 and TRBJ2-1; TRBD2 is a possible D gene (6 bases). The CDR3 totals 13 residues. The germline CDR1 and CDR2 sequences are GTSNPN and SVGIG (reference sequence). V was shortened by 5 bases and J by 4 bases, with 12 bases between the two germline ends. The CDR3 DNA reads as TGTGCCTGGGGGACTCTATCGTACAATGAGCAGTTCTTC. Its translation is CAWGTLSYNEQFF.

The chain combines TRBV5-6 with TRBJ2-7; maybe TRBD2 (5 bases). Germline lookup yields CDR1 SGHDT and CDR2 YYEEEE. This CDR3 is 14 amino acids long. Trimming took 2 bases from V and 5 from J, leaving 14 bases between them. The CDR3 nucleotides read TGTGCCAGCAGCTTATGGAGAATGAGGGACGAGCAGTACTTC. Its translation: CASSLWRMRDEQYF. The entire variable domain, with the rest obtained from reference TRBV5-6 and TRBJ2-7, is as follows: DAGVTQSPTHLIKTRGQQVTLRCSPKSGHDTVSWYQQALGQGPQFIFQYYEEEERQRGNFPDRFSGHQFPNYSSELNVNALLLGDSALYLCASSLWRMRDEQYFGPGTRLTVT.

This chain joins TRBV12-3 or TRBV12-4 and TRBJ2-3; 8 bases are a match to TRBD2. The CDR3 runs 13 residues. V shed 4 bases and J 7 bases; nucleotides not matched to a gene: 4. Written as DNA, the CDR3 is TGTGCCAGCAGTTCGGGAGGGCCCTATACGCAGTATTTT. Translated: CASSSGGPYTQYF.

V usage is TRBV7-9 and J usage is TRBJ1-1, with D unresolved. This CDR3 is built from 13 residues. V was clipped by 0 bases and J by 5 bases, with 7 bases between them. CDR1 is SEHNR, CDR2 FQNEAQ, per germline (reference sequence). The chain's CDR3 is CASSLAAGTEAFF. CDR3 bases: TGTGCCAGCAGCTTAGCGGCGGGGACTGAAGCTTTCTTT.

This clone occurred a few times. This chain joins TRBV27 and TRBJ2-7, with D possibly matching TRBD1 (5 bases). This CDR3 contains 14 residues. Germline assignment: CDR1 MNHEY and CDR2 SMNVEV (reference sequence). V was clipped by 3 bases and J by 3 bases, with 12 bases between them. As DNA, the CDR3 is TGTGCCAGCAGTTTGCGCCCCCAGGGCTACGAGCAGTACTTC. Translation gives CASSLRPQGYEQYF.

The V and J genes are TRBV28 and TRBJ2-7; TRBD1 agrees at 9 bases. The V gene's germline CDR1 is MDHEN and CDR2 SYDVKM. V was clipped by 5 bases and J by 4 bases; unmatched bases: 3. The length of the CDR3 is 13 residues. CDR3 DNA: TGTGCCAGCAGTGGACAGGGGTGGTACGAGCAGTACTTC. Its translation is CASSGQGWYEQYF.

This chain uses TRBV7-9 with TRBJ2-6; maybe TRBD2 (5 bases). Per the germline V gene, CDR1 is SEHNR and CDR2 is FQNEAQ (reference sequence). V shed 2 bases and J shed 0 bases, with 14 bases lying between them. The CDR3 extends over 18 amino acids. The CDR3 DNA reads as TGTGCCAGCAGCTTATCGGTGGGCGGGCGCTCTGGGGCCAACGTCCTGACTTTC. Its protein is CASSLSVGGRSGANVLTF. Looking up the rest from reference TRBV7-9 and TRBJ2-6 gives the full variable domain: DTGVSQNPRHKITKRGQNVTFRCDPISEHNRLYWYRQTLGQGPEFLTYFQNEAQLEKSRLLSDRFSAERPKGSFSTLEIQRTEQGDSAMYLCASSLSVGGRSGANVLTFGAGSRLTVL.

The chain recombines TRBV9 with TRBJ2-1; D uncertain. Trimming cost V 6 bases and J 5 bases, with 15 bases left between them. The CDR3 runs to 14 residues. In germline, CDR1 is SGDLS, CDR2 YYNGEE. The CDR3 region has the DNA TGTGCCAGCACTGAAAGGCTAGGTGACAATGAGCAGTTCTTC. It encodes CASTERLGDNEQFF.

Details on this clone: This sequence may be a read error, since a much larger clone differs from it by one base. The CDR3 region has the DNA TGTGCCAGCCGCGAGACAGGGAACACTGAAGCTTTCTTT. This sequence encodes CASRETGNTEAFF. The chain links TRBV6-4 to TRBJ1-1, with D perhaps TRBD1 (6 bases). CDR1 and CDR2 from the germline V gene are MRHNA and SNTAGT. This CDR3 comprises 13 residues. V was pared by 8 bases and J by 1 base, with 11 bases between.

The chain has TRBV19 and TRBJ1-3; TRBD1 aligns across 9 bases. Germline V gene lookup returns CDR1 LNHDA and CDR2 SQIVND (reference sequence). V lost 4 bases to trimming and J lost 0 bases; unmatched junction nucleotides: 10. This CDR3 has 18 residues. The CDR3 DNA follows: TGTGCCAGTAGTAGACGACAGGGGGTCACTTCCTCTGGAAACACCATATATTTT. Its protein is CASSRRQGVTSSGNTIYF.

V and J are TRBV6-5 and TRBJ2-3; the match to TRBD1 covers 9 bases. This CDR3 has 14 residues. Germline CDR1 is MNHEY and CDR2 is SVGAGI. V shed 8 bases, J shed 4 bases, and the junction held 7 bases outside the gene matches. The CDR3 spells CASWDRVSPDTQYF. CDR3 in DNA: TGTGCCAGCTGGGACAGGGTGAGCCCAGATACGCAGTATTTT.

The chain combines TRBV2 with TRBJ2-7, with D tentatively TRBD2 (6 bases). The CDR3 has 13 residues. V dropped 9 bases and J dropped 2 bases, with 14 bases sitting between them. Germline V gives CDR1 SNHLY, CDR2 FYNNEI. The CDR3 DNA follows: TGTGCCAGTCTCCGGGACTCAACCTACGAGCAGTACTTC. This encodes CASLRDSTYEQYF.

The gene calls are TRBV5-4 and TRBJ1-5; D unclear. Germline V gene data show CDR1 as SGHNT and CDR2 as YYREEE (reference sequence). The CDR3 is made up of 14 amino acids. The V and J ends lost 2 bases and 4 bases respectively, with 10 bases between them. The CDR3 reads CASSFRERNQPQHF. Written as DNA, the CDR3 is TGTGCCAGCAGCTTTCGGGAGCGAAATCAGCCCCAGCATTTT.

This chain joins TRBV9 and TRBJ1-1; maybe TRBD1 (5 bases). The germline V gene encodes CDR1 SGDLS and CDR2 YYNGEE. This CDR3 region has 13 residues. Trimming removed 0 bases from V and 4 bases from J, with 7 bases in between. CDR3 in amino acids: CASSVGRATEAFF. The CDR3 DNA reads as TGTGCCAGCAGCGTAGGCAGGGCCACTGAAGCTTTCTTT.

CDR3 protein: CASSPGKGSGNQPQHF. The CDR3 DNA reads TGTGCCAGCAGCCCGGGTAAGGGGTCGGGCAATCAGCCCCAGCATTTT. The chain uses TRBV27 and TRBJ1-5, with D maybe TRBD1 (5 bases). The CDR3 has 16 residues. Trimming removed 6 bases from V and 2 bases from J, with 17 bases in between. Per germline, CDR1 MNHEY and CDR2 SMNVEV (reference sequence).

The chain joins TRBV4-1 to TRBJ2-2; TRBD2 aligns across 10 bases. Germline V gene data show CDR1 as MGHRA and CDR2 as YSYEKL. Trimming cost V 7 bases and J 6 bases; bases outside gene matches: 5. There are 14 residues in the CDR3. CDR3 in DNA: TGCGCCAGCACCGGGCTAGCGGGGGCCGGGGAGCTGTTTTTT. This gives the protein CASTGLAGAGELFF.